This T cell receptor (beta chain) was identified in a study of blood T cell repertoires in COVID-19. About the research overall: Both acute and convalescent COVID-19 samples were obtained from the United States, Italy and Spain. The cDNA or gDNA used as material had been derived from T cells, B-cell-depleted T cells, or PBMCs.

Source study methods: Nucleated cell counts were estimated from reference gene primer amplification. This table comes from immunoSEQ multiplex PCR, and its TCRdb copy is limited to in-frame clones, with some not included. That table furnishes V, J and clone size, whereas the DNA furnished D and trimming. Seen here are 200,000 to 250,000 clones, about 85% observed once, and the top ten hold 9.5% to 15%. V lost 4 bases, J lost 9 bases, and 23 bases lay in between. CDR1 is SGDLS and CDR2 is YYNGEE in the germline V gene. This CDR3 has 16 amino acids. Sequencing was carried out using peripheral blood. The chain is built from TRBV9 and TRBJ2-1; D perhaps matches TRBD2 (6 bases). This receptor was taken from a young woman who had recovered from COVID-19. The CDR3, as DNA: TGTGCCAGCAGCCCTCGTGAGCGGGCAAGGGCGGGTGAGCAGTTCTTC. Its translation is CASSPRERARAGEQFF. Full variable domain (remainder filled in from reference TRBV9 and TRBJ2-1): DSGVTQTPKHLITATGQRVTLRCSPRSGDLSVYWYQQSLDQGLQFLIQYYNGEERAKGNILERFSAQQFPDLHSELNLSSLELGDSALYFCASSPRERARAGEQFFGPGTRLTVL.